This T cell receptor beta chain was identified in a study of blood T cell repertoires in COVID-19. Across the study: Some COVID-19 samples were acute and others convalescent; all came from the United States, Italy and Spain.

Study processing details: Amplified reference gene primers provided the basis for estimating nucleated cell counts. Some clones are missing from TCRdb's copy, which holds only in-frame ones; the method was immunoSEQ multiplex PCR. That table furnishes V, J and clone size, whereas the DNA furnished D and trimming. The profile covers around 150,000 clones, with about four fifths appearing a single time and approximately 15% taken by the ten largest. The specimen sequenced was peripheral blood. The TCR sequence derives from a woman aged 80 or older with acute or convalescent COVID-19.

CDR3 residues: CSVEVSAREDRGYGYTF. The CDR3 coding sequence is TGCAGCGTTGAGGTCTCAGCGAGGGAGGACAGGGGGTATGGCTACACCTTC. This sequence joins TRBV29-1 and TRBJ1-2, with TRBD1 matching 10 bases. This CDR3 is 17 amino acids long. The V segment lost 3 bases and the J segment 5 bases; nucleotides outside the gene matches: 15. Germline loops: CDR1 SQVTM, CDR2 ANQGSEA.